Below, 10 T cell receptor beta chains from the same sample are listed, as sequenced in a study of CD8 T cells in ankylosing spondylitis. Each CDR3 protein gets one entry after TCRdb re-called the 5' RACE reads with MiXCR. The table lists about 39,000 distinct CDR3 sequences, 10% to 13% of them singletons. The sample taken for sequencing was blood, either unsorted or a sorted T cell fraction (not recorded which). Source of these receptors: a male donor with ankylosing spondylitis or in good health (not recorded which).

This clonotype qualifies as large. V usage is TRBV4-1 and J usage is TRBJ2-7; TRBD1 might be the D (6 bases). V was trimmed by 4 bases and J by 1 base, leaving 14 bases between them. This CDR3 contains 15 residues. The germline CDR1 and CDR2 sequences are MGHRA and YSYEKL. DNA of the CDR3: TGCGCCAGCAGCCCGACCACGCAGGGGTCCTACGAGCAGTACTTC. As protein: CASSPTTQGSYEQYF.

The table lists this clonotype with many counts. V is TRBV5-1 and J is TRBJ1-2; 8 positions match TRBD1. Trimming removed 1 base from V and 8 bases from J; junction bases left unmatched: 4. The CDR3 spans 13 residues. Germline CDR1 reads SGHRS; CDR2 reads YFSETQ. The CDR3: CASSLQGARGYTF. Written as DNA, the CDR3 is TGCGCCAGCAGCTTGCAGGGGGCGCGGGGCTACACCTTC.

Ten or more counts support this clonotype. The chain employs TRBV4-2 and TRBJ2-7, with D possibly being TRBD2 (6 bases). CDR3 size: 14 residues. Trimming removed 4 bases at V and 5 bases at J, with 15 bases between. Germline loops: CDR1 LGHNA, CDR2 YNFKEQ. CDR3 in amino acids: CASSPPGETHEQYF. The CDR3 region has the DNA TGTGCCAGCAGCCCCCCGGGGGAGACCCACGAGCAGTACTTC.

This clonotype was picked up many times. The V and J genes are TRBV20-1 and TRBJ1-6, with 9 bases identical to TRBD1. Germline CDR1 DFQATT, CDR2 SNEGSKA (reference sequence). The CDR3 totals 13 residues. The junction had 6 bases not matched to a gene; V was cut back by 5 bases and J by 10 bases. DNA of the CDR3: TGCAGTGCTCAGGACAGGGGTAAATCACCCCTCCACTTT. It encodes CSAQDRGKSPLHF.

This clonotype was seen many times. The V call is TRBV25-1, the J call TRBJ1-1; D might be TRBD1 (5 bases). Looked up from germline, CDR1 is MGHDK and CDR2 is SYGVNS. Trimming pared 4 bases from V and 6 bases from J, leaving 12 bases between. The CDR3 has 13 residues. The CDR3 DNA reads TGTGCCAGCAGTGCCAGGGAGAAGGCTGAAGCTTTCTTT. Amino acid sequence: CASSAREKAEAFF.

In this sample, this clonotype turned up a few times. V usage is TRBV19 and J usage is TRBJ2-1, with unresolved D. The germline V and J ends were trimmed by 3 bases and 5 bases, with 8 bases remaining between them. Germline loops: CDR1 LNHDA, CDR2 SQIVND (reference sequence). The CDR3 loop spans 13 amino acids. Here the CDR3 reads CASSITENNEQFF. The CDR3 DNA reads TGTGCCAGTAGTATTACGGAGAACAATGAGCAGTTCTTC.

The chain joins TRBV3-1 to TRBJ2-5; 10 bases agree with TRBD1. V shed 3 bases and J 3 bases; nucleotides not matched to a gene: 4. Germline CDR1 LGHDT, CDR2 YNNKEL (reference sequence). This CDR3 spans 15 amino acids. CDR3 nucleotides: TGTGCCAGCAGCCATCGGACAGGGGGGAAAGAGACCCAGTACTTC. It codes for CASSHRTGGKETQYF.

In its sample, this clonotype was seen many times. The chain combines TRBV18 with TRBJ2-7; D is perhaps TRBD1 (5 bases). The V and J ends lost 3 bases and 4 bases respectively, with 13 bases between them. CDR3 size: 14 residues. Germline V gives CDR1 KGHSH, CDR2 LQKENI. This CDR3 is CASSPNKGAYEQYF. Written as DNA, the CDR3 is TGTGCCAGCTCACCGAACAAAGGGGCATACGAGCAGTACTTC. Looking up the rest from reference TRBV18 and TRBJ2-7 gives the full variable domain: NAGVMQNPRHLVRRRGQEARLRCSPMKGHSHVYWYRQLPEEGLKFMVYLQKENIIDESGMPKERFSAEFPKEGPSILRIQQVVRGDSAAYFCASSPNKGAYEQYFGPGTRLTVT.

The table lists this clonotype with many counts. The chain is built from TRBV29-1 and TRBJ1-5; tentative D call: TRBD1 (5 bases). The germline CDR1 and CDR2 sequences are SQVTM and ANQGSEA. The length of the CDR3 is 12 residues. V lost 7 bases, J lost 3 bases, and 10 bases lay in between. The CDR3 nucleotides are TGCAGCGCTGGACACCTCAATCAGCCCCAGCATTTT. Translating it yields CSAGHLNQPQHF.

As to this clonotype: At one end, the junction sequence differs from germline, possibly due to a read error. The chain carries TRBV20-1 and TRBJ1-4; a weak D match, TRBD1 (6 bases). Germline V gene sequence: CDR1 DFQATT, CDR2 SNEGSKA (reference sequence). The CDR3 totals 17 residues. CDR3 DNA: TGCTGTGCTAGACTCTCGGGGGGCCTTGCAACTAATGAAAAACTGTTTTTT. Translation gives CCARLSGGLATNEKLFF.